One sample yielded the 11 T cell receptor beta chains listed below, sequenced in a study of blood T cell repertoires in COVID-19 (dated by TCRdb to 2019 to 2021). The library came from the immunoSEQ multiplex PCR assay. The table was pulled from immuneACCESS by TCRdb, which kept in-frame rearrangements only. Such tables lose some clones; where checked, under half of the loss comes from unresolved V genes, and the rest has no known cause. The sample table contains approximately 300,000 clones; only one count was recorded for about nine tenths of them. 1% of the sample is taken by the ten largest. Sample: peripheral blood. The receptors were sampled from a man aged 45-65 years with active or convalescent COVID-19.

This rearrangement joins TRBV30 to TRBJ1-1; TRBD1 is a possible D gene (5 bases). The V and J ends lost 2 bases and 1 base respectively, with 11 bases between them. Germline-derived CDR1 and CDR2 are GTSNPN and SVGIG (reference sequence). The CDR3 is 14 residues long. CDR3: CAWSTRQPNTEAFF. Here the CDR3 DNA reads TGTGCCTGGAGTACGAGACAGCCGAACACTGAAGCTTTCTTT.

V and J are TRBV9 and TRBJ2-7; 11 bases map to TRBD2. In germline, CDR1 is SGDLS, CDR2 YYNGEE. V shed 3 bases and J 2 bases; nucleotides not matched to a gene: 7. This CDR3 is built from 16 residues. The CDR3 sequence is CASSEGLTSGTYEQYF. The CDR3 region has the DNA TGTGCCAGCAGCGAGGGATTGACTAGCGGGACCTACGAGCAGTACTTC.

The rearrangement uses TRBV19 and TRBJ1-2; 7 positions match TRBD1. The CDR3 loop spans 14 amino acids. V lost 0 bases, J lost 10 bases, and 8 bases stayed unmatched. From germline, CDR1 is LNHDA and CDR2 SQIVND (reference sequence). The CDR3 region has the DNA TGTGCCAGTAGTATAGATTGGACAGGTTTTGCCTACACCTTC. Protein sequence: CASSIDWTGFAYTF. Complete variable domain (other parts from reference TRBV19 and TRBJ1-2): DGGITQSPKYLFRKEGQNVTLSCEQNLNHDAMYWYRQDPGQGLRLIYYSQIVNDFQKGDIAEGYSVSREKKESFPLTVTSAQKNPTAFYLCASSIDWTGFAYTFGSGTRLTVV.

This clone was recorded once. The chain couples TRBV7-6 to TRBJ1-5; D might be TRBD1 (6 bases). Germline V gene data show CDR1 as SGHVS and CDR2 as FNYEAQ. Trimming took off 5 bases at V and 4 bases at J, with 15 bases between the two ends. The CDR3 covers 15 residues. The CDR3 sequence: CASSLLMGANQPQHF. DNA for the CDR3: TGTGCCAGCAGCCTGCTCATGGGGGCTAATCAGCCCCAGCATTTT.

Regarding this clone: This CDR3 is also generated by other DNA sequences in the sample. Here the CDR3 reads CASSRGQGYGYTF. The CDR3 DNA follows: TGTGCCAGCAGCCGGGGACAGGGGTATGGCTACACCTTC. The rearrangement uses TRBV3-1 (or the pseudogene TRBV3-2) and TRBJ1-2, with 10 bases identical to TRBD1. The CDR3 loop spans 13 amino acids. Looked up from germline, CDR1 is LGHDT and CDR2 is YNNKEL (reference sequence). With V trimmed by 4 bases and J by 5 bases, 1 base remained unmatched.

CDR3 DNA sequence: TGCGCCAGCAGCAATGGACTAGCGGGTGGTAGTGACGAGCAGTACTTC. Translated: CASSNGLAGGSDEQYF. The genes are TRBV5-1 and TRBJ2-7; TRBD2 agrees at 11 bases. J lost 5 bases, V lost 4 bases, and 11 bases had no gene match. Germline-derived CDR1 and CDR2 are SGHRS and YFSETQ. This CDR3 is 16 amino acids long.

This clone came up once. The chain joins TRBV3-1 (or the pseudogene TRBV3-2) to TRBJ1-4; weak D call: TRBD1 (6 bases). The CDR3 has 18 residues. CDR1 is LGHDT and CDR2 is YNNKEL in the germline V gene (reference sequence). V shed 1 base and J shed 2 bases, with 17 bases lying between them. DNA for the CDR3: TGTGCCAGCAGCCAAGGACCCGACAGGCACACGACTAATGAAAAACTGTTTTTT. Protein sequence: CASSQGPDRHTTNEKLFF.

V gene TRBV7-3 combines with J gene TRBJ2-2; 13 nucleotides match TRBD2. This CDR3 has 15 amino acids. Germline V gives CDR1 SGHTA, CDR2 FQGTGA. Trimming at V came to 4 bases and at J to 5 bases, leaving 1 base not matched to a gene. CDR3 sequence (DNA): TGTGCCAGCAGCTCGGGACTAGCGGGGACCGGGGAGCTGTTTTTT. It is translated as CASSSGLAGTGELFF.

A single count supports this clone. The genes are TRBV29-1 and TRBJ1-1; TRBD1 agrees at 10 bases. V shed 1 base, J shed 5 bases, and the junction held 1 base outside the gene matches. The CDR3 is 13 residues long. The germline gives CDR1 SQVTM, CDR2 ANQGSEA. CDR3 in DNA: TGCAGCGTTGAAGGGACAGGGGGTACTGAAGCTTTCTTT. Protein product: CSVEGTGGTEAFF. Full variable domain (remainder filled in from reference TRBV29-1 and TRBJ1-1): SAVISQKPSRDICQRGTSLTIQCQVDSQVTMMFWYRQQPGQSLTLIATANQGSEATYESGFVIDKFPISRPNLTFSTLTVSNMSPEDSSIYLCSVEGTGGTEAFFGQGTRLTVV.

This clone was counted once. This rearrangement joins TRBV7-8 to TRBJ2-7; a weak D match, TRBD2 (5 bases). The CDR3 sequence is 15 residues long. V lost 2 bases to trimming and J lost 3 bases, with 14 bases between them. The V gene's germline CDR1 is SGHVS and CDR2 FQNEAQ. CDR3 in amino acids: CASSLREAVIYEQYF. The CDR3 DNA sequence: TGTGCCAGCAGCTTAAGAGAAGCGGTGATCTACGAGCAGTACTTC. Using reference TRBV7-8 and TRBJ2-7 for the parts outside the CDR3, the full variable domain is GAGVSQSPRYKVAKRGQDVALRCDPISGHVSLFWYQQALGQGPEFLTYFQNEAQLDKSGLPSDRFFAERPEGSVSTLKIQRTQQEDSAVYLCASSLREAVIYEQYFGPGTRLTVT.

This clone was found a few times. The chain uses TRBV5-1 and TRBJ1-2, with D perhaps matching TRBD1 (5 bases). Germline loops: CDR1 SGHRS, CDR2 YFSETQ. V lost 5 bases to trimming and J lost 5 bases, with 16 bases between them. CDR3 length: 14 amino acids. This CDR3 is CASSRGEKVYGYTF. CDR3 sequence (DNA): TGCGCCAGCAGTCGGGGGGAGAAAGTGTATGGCTACACCTTC.